This T cell receptor beta chain stems from a study of cytomegalovirus exposure and HLA in healthy donors. Whole-study results and caveats: Published work reported that the classifier diagnosed cytomegalovirus status with high specificity and sensitivity. Researchers reported that a few CMV-associated chains were confirmed in vitro as CMV antigen-specific. Cytomegalovirus association was listed for about 160 TCR beta chains. A later analysis found first-cohort TCR clusters tended to co-occur in the approximately 110 validation repertoires.

The repertoire was sequenced with immunoSEQ multiplex PCR; TCRdb's copy has only in-frame clones and lacks some. Seen here are 90,000 to 120,000 clones, approximately 96% observed once, and the top ten hold roughly 0.67%. The CDR3 consists of 16 residues. V gave up 2 bases and J gave up 1 base, with 13 bases separating them. Germline V gene lookup returns CDR1 SGHDN and CDR2 FVKESK. About this clone itself: Antigen unknown.

The specimen sequenced was PBMCs. The source of this sequence is a young woman in good health and CMV-seronegative. The chain joins TRBV14 to TRBJ2-3; D is perhaps TRBD2 (6 bases). The DNA of the CDR3 is TGTGCCAGCAGCCAAAAGGACGGGGGTGGCACAGATACGCAGTATTTT. The encoded protein is CASSQKDGGGTDTQYF. The complete variable domain, with remaining parts taken from reference TRBV14 and TRBJ2-3, reads EAGVTQFPSHSVIEKGQTVTLRCDPISGHDNLYWYRRVMGKEIKFLLHFVKESKQDESGMPNNRFLAERTGGTYSTLKVQPAELEDSGVYFCASSQKDGGGTDTQYFGPGTRLTVL.